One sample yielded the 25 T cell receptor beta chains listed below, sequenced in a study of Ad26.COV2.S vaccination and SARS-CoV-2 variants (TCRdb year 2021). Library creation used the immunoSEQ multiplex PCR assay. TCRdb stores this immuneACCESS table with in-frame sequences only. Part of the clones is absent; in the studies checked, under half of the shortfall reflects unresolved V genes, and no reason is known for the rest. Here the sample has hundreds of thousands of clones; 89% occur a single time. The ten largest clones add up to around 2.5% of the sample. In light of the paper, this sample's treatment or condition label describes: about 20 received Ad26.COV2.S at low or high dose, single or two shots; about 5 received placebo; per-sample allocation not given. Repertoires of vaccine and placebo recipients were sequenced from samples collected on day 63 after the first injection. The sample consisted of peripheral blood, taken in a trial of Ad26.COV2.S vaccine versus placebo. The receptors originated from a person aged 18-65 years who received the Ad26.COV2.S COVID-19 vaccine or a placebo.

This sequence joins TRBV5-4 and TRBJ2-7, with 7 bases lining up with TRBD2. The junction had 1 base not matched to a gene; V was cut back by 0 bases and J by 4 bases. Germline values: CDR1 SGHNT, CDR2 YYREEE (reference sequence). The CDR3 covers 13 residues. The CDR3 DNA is TGTGCCAGCAGCTTGGGGGGGGGATACGAGCAGTACGTC. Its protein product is CASSLGGGYEQYV.

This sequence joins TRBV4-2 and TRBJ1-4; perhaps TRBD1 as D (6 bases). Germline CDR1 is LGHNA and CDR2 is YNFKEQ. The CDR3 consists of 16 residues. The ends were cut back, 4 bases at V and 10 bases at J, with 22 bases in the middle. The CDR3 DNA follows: TGTGCCAGCAGCCCATCGGGGGACCGCGAAGGGGGAAAACTGTTTTTT. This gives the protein CASSPSGDREGGKLFF.

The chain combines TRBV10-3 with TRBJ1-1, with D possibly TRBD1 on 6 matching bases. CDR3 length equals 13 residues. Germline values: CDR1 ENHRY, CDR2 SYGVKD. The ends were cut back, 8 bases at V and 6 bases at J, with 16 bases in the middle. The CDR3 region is CAIRVSGGPEAFF. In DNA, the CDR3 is TGTGCCATCCGGGTGAGTGGGGGCCCTGAAGCTTTCTTT.

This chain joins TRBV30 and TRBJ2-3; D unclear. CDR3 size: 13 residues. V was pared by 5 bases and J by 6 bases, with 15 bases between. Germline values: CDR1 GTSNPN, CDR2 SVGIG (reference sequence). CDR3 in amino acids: CAWGVLSLDTQYF. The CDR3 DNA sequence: TGTGCCTGGGGGGTCTTGAGTCTGGATACGCAGTATTTT. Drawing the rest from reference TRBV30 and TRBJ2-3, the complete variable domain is SQTIHQWPATLVQPVGSPLSLECTVEGTSNPNLYWYRQAAGRGLQLLFYSVGIGQISSEVPQNLSASRPQDRQFILSSKKLLLSDSGFYLCAWGVLSLDTQYFGPGTRLTVL.

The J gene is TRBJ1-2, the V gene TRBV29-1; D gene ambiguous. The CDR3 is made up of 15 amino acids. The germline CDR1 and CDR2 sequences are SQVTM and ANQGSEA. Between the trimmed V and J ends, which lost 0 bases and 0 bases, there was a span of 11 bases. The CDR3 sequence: CSVEDLTAANYGYTF. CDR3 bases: TGCAGCGTTGAAGATCTGACGGCAGCTAACTATGGCTACACCTTC.

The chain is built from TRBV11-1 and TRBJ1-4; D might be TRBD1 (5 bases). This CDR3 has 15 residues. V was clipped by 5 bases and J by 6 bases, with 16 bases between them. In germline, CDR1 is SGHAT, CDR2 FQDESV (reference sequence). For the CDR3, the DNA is TGTGCCAGCAGCCAGGCCGGAGGAGGGGATGAAAAACTGTTTTTT. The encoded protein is CASSQAGGGDEKLFF.

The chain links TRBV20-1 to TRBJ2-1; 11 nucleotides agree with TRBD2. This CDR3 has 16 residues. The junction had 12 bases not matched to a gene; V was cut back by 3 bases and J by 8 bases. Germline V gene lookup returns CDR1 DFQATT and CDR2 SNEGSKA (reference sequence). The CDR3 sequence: CSASDSTSGSIYEQFF. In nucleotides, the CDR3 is TGCAGTGCTAGTGACAGCACTAGCGGGAGTATCTATGAGCAGTTCTTC.

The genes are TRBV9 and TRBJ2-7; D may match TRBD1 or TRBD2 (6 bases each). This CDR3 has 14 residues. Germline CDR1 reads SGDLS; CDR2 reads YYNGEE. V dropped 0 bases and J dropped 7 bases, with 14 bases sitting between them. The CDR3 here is CASSVVTGGGEQYF. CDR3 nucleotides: TGTGCCAGCAGCGTAGTAACAGGAGGGGGTGAGCAGTACTTC. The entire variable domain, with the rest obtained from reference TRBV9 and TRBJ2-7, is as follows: DSGVTQTPKHLITATGQRVTLRCSPRSGDLSVYWYQQSLDQGLQFLIQYYNGEERAKGNILERFSAQQFPDLHSELNLSSLELGDSALYFCASSVVTGGGEQYFGPGTRLTVT.

Here the CDR3 DNA reads TGTGCCAGCACCCTCCAGGGGGGTACCGGGGAGCTGTTTTTT. The encoded protein is CASTLQGGTGELFF. The chain carries TRBV28 and TRBJ2-2, with D possibly being TRBD1 (7 bases). Trimming pared 7 bases from V and 5 bases from J, leaving 14 bases between. CDR1 and CDR2 (germline): MDHEN, SYDVKM. This CDR3 spans 14 amino acids.

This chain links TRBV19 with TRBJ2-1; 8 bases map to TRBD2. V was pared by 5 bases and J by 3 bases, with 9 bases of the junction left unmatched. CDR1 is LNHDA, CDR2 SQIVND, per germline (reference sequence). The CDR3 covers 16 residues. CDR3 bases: TGTGCCAGTAGTGGGCTTACAGCGGGGGACTACAATGAGCAGTTCTTC. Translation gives CASSGLTAGDYNEQFF.

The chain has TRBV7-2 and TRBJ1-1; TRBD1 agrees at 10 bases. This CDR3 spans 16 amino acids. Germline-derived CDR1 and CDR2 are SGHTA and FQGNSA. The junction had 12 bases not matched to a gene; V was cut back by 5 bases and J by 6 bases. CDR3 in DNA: TGTGCCAGCAGCCCCCATGTGACAGGGGGCGGCGCTGAAGCTTTCTTT. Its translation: CASSPHVTGGGAEAFF.

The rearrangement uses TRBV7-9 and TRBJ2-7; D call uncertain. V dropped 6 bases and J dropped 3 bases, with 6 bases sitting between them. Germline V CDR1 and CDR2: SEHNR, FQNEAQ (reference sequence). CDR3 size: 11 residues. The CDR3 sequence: CASSVGYEQYF. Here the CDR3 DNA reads TGTGCCAGCAGTGTCGGCTACGAGCAGTACTTC.

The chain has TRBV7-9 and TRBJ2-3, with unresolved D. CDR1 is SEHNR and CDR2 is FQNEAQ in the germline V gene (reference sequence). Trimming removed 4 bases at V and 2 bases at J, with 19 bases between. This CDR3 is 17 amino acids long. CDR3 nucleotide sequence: TGTGCCAGCAGCTACAACCCGTCGGTGGGTTACACAGATACGCAGTATTTT. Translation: CASSYNPSVGYTDTQYF.

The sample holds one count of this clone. For the CDR3, the DNA is TGTGCCAGCAGGAAGTACTCTGGGGCCAACGTCCTGACTTTC. Translating gives CASRKYSGANVLTF. The gene calls are TRBV2 and TRBJ2-6; D gene unclear. The V end lost 6 bases, the J end lost 0 bases, and 6 bases lay between the germline ends. The CDR3 contains 14 residues. Germline CDR1 reads SNHLY; CDR2 reads FYNNEI.

CDR3 region: CASSPPPGTDTQYF. As DNA, the CDR3 is TGCGCCAGCAGCCCTCCCCCGGGAACAGATACGCAGTATTTT. This chain uses TRBV5-1 with TRBJ2-3, with D perhaps matching TRBD2 (5 bases). The V and J ends lost 4 bases and 3 bases respectively, with 12 bases between them. Per germline, CDR1 SGHRS and CDR2 YFSETQ. CDR3 length: 14 residues.

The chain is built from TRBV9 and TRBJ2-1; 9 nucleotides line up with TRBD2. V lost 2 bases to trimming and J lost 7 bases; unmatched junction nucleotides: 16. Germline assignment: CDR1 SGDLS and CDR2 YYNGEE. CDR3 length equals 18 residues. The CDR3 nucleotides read TGTGCCAGCAGCGTTGACTTTGGGTCGGGGCTAGCGGGAAATGAGCAGTTCTTC. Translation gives CASSVDFGSGLAGNEQFF. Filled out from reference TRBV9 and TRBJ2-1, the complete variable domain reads DSGVTQTPKHLITATGQRVTLRCSPRSGDLSVYWYQQSLDQGLQFLIQYYNGEERAKGNILERFSAQQFPDLHSELNLSSLELGDSALYFCASSVDFGSGLAGNEQFFGPGTRLTVL.

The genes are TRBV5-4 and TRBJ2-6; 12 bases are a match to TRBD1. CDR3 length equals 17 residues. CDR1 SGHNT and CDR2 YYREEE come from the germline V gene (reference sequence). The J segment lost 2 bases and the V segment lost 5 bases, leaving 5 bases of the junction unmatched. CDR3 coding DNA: TGTGCCAGCAGAAACCGGGACAGGGGGCCTGGGGCCAACGTCCTGACTTTC. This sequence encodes CASRNRDRGPGANVLTF. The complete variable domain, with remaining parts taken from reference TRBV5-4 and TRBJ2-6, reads ETGVTQSPTHLIKTRGQQVTLRCSSQSGHNTVSWYQQALGQGPQFIFQYYREEENGRGNFPPRFSGLQFPNYSSELNVNALELDDSALYLCASRNRDRGPGANVLTFGAGSRLTVL.

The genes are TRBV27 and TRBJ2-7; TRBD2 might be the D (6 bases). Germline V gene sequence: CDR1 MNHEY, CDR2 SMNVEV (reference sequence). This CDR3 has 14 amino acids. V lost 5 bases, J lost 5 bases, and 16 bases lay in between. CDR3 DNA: TGTGCCAGCAGTCCGACTAGTAACCTAAACGAGCAGTACTTC. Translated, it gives CASSPTSNLNEQYF.

CDR3 DNA: TGTGCCAGCAGCCTACCAGGCGGGGCGAGCACTGAAGCTTTCTTT. It encodes CASSLPGGASTEAFF. The genes are TRBV7-8 and TRBJ1-1; D perhaps matches TRBD1 (5 bases). In germline, CDR1 is SGHVS, CDR2 FQNEAQ. The CDR3 loop spans 15 amino acids. The V and J ends lost 5 bases and 4 bases respectively, with 17 bases between them.

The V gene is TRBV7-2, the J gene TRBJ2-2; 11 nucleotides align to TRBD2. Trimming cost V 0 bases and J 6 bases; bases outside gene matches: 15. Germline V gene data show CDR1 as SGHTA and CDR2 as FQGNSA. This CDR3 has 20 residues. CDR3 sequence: CASSLAGFSGRADWAGELFF. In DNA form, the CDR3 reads TGTGCCAGCAGCTTAGCGGGGTTTAGCGGGAGGGCCGATTGGGCCGGGGAGCTGTTTTTT.

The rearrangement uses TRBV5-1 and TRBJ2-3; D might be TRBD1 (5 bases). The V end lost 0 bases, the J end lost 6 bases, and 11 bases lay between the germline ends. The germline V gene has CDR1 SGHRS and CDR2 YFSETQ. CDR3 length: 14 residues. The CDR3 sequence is CASSLVFPGDTQYF. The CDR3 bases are TGCGCCAGCAGCTTGGTCTTTCCAGGGGATACGCAGTATTTT.

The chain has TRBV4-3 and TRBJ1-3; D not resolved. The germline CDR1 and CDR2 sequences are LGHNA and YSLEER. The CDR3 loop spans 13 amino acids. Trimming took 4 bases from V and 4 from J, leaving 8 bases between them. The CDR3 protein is CASSPFQGNTIYF. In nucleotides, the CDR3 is TGCGCCAGCAGCCCCTTTCAGGGAAACACCATATATTTT.

This CDR3 reads CASSLVGAGGYSNQPQHF. The CDR3 nucleotides read TGTGCCAGCAGCTTAGTCGGGGCAGGGGGCTATAGCAATCAGCCCCAGCATTTT. The chain carries TRBV7-9 and TRBJ1-5; 8 bases map to TRBD1. CDR3 length: 18 residues. In germline, CDR1 is SEHNR, CDR2 FQNEAQ (reference sequence). Trimming cost V 1 base and J 0 bases; bases outside gene matches: 8. Complete variable domain (other parts from reference TRBV7-9 and TRBJ1-5): DTGVSQNPRHKITKRGQNVTFRCDPISEHNRLYWYRQTLGQGPEFLTYFQNEAQLEKSRLLSDRFSAERPKGSFSTLEIQRTEQGDSAMYLCASSLVGAGGYSNQPQHFGDGTRLSIL.

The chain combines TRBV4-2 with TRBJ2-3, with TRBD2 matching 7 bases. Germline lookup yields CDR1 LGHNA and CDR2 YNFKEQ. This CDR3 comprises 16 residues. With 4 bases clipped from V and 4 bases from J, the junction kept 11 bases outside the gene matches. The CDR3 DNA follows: TGTGCCAGCAGCCCGGGGGGAGCGGGAATAGCAGATACGCAGTATTTT. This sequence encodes CASSPGGAGIADTQYF.

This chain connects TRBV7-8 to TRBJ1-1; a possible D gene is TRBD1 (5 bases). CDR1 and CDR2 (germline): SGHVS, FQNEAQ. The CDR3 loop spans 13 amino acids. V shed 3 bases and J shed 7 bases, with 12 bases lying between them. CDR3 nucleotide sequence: TGTGCCAGCAGCTTGGGGGGGGATCGTGAAGCTTTCTTT. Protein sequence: CASSLGGDREAFF.